The T cell receptor (beta chain) described here comes from a study of OX40 agonist ivuxolimab in advanced cancers. Profiling relied on immunoSEQ multiplex PCR, and the TCRdb table lists in-frame clones only, not all of them. The sample comprises about 53,000 clones, 84% of which are singletons, and 4.5% to 5.5% rests with the top ten. With respect to this clone: Its antigen is undetermined.

The study, taken as a whole, reports: Doses of 0.1 to 3.0 mg/kg were accompanied by clonal expansion of CD4+ and CD8+ blood T cells by week 6. Expansion of clones was among the lowest in partial responders at 0.1-3.0 mg/kg.

The specimen was CD4+ or CD8+ T cells sorted from blood, collected in a trial of the OX40 agonist ivuxolimab. The receptor's source is an adult with an advanced solid tumor such as melanoma, head and neck, liver or kidney cancer.

The CDR3 coding sequence is TGTGCCAGTTCCGGGACAGCAACAAAAGAGACCCAGTACTTC. Its translation: CASSGTATKETQYF. The chain couples TRBV18 to TRBJ2-5, with 7 bases lining up with TRBD1. Germline V gene lookup returns CDR1 KGHSH and CDR2 LQKENI. This CDR3 has 14 amino acids. V shed 9 bases and J 3 bases; nucleotides not matched to a gene: 10.